Reported below is one TCR beta chain. Its specificity is unknown. The data stem from a study of regulatory T cells in long-lasting Graves disease. Findings and limits, study-wide: Among persistent patients, a larger number of public clonotypes were shared (around 3,000) than among newly diagnosed patients (around 980). Blood alone, not thyroid tissue, was studied.

The germline gives CDR1 SGDLS, CDR2 YYNGEE. Trimming took 3 bases from V and 5 from J, leaving 5 bases between them. The CDR3 extends over 11 amino acids. Sequencing libraries for TCR beta were prepared with iRepertoire HTBI primers and Arm-PCR of CDR3 regions. TCRdb re-called the multiplex PCR reads through MiXCR, storing one row per CDR3 protein. The sample contains hundreds of thousands of distinct CDR3 sequences, 16% of which appear only once. This sample's time point: newly diagnosed GD, antithyroid drugs for less than 3 months. Researchers made the TCR library from RNA that was extracted from PBMCs. These same records also appear under a second study, on T cells in Graves' hyperthyroidism and ophthalmopathy. That source reports: Diagnoses used clinical symptoms, serum thyroxine and TRAb, thyroid ultrasound and orbital computed tomography.

The TCR comes from a man aged 35-49 years with Graves disease. The chain links TRBV9 to TRBJ1-2; D ambiguous. This sample comprised peripheral blood mononuclear cells (PBMCs), obtained at new diagnosis, from a patient treated with antithyroid drugs. The CDR3 DNA reads as TGTGCCAGCAGCGGCATTTATGGCTACACCTTC. The encoded protein is CASSGIYGYTF.